The T cell receptor beta chain under discussion was sequenced for a study of metastatic and nonmetastatic thyroid tumors. For the study at large: Comparison of repertoires was carried out across blood and tumor or nodule tissue from malignant and benign thyroid patients. Study results and limitations: Patients with malignant thyroid tumors reportedly had significantly higher TCR beta diversity than those with benign nodules, in blood and tumor.

Treatment of any kind had been given to no patient before thyroid surgery. TCRdb redid the clone calls on the PCR reads using MiXCR. Of 15,000 to 25,000 clones in the sample, just over 25% are singletons; the top ten hold about 3.5%. Judged by abundance, this clone is medium-sized. As yet, its antigen is unknown. The CDR3 length is 13 residues. Germline CDR1 and CDR2: DFQATT and SNEGSKA (reference sequence). Deletions cut 5 bases from V and 4 bases from J, with 14 bases between. The sequence derives from a male donor with papillary thyroid cancer or a benign thyroid nodule (not recorded which). Some clones in this sample may be carry-over from other donors' samples. Sample: blood. J is TRBJ1-2 and V is TRBV20-1; no clear D gene. CDR3 coding DNA: TGCAGTGCTCAAGACGTGGCCCGCTATGGCTACACCTTC. As protein: CSAQDVARYGYTF.